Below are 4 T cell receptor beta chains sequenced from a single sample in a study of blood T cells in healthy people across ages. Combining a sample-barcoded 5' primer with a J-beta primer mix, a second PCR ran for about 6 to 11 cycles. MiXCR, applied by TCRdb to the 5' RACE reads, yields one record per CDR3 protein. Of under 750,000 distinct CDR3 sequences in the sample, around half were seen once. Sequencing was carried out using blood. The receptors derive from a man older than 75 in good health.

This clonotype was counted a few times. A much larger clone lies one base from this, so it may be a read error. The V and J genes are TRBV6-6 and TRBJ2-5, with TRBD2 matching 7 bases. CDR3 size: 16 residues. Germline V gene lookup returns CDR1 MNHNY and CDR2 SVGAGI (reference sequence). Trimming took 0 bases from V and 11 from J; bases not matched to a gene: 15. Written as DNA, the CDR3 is TGTGCCAGCAGTTACTCGGGTGGGGGGGGTAGCAATGAGCAGTACTTC. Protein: CASSYSGGGGSNEQYF.

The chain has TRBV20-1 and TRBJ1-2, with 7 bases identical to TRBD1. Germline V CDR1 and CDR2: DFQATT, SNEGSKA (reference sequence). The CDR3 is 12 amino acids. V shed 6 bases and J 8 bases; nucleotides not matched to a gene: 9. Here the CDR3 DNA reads TGCAGTGCAGGGGGCCCAACGTTGGGCTACACCTTC. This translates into CSAGGPTLGYTF.

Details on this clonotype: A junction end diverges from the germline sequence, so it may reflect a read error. In DNA form, the CDR3 reads TGCGCCAGCAGCCAAGGGGGACAGTTGAATTTCAATAAGCAGTTCTTC. Protein product: CASSQGGQLNFNKQFF. This chain links TRBV4-3 with TRBJ2-1, with 7 positions matching TRBD1. The V gene's germline CDR1 is LGHNA and CDR2 YSLEER. The CDR3 totals 16 residues.

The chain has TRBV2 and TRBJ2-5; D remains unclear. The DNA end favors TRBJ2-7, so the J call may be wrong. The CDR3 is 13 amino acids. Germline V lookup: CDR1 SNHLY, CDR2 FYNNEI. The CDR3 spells CASSDAAPHEQYF. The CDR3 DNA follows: TGTGCCAGCAGTGATGCAGCCCCCCACGAGCAGTACTTC.